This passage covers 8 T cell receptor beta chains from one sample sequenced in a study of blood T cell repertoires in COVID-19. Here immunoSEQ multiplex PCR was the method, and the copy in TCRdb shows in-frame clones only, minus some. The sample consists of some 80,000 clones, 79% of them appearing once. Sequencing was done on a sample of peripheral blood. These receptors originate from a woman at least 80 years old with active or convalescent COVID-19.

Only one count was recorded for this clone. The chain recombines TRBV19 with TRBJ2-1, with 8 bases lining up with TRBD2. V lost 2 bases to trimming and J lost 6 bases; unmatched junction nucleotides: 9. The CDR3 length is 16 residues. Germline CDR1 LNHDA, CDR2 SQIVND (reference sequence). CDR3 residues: CASSIMSGSITNEQFF. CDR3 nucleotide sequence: TGTGCCAGTAGTATAATGAGCGGGAGTATAACCAATGAGCAGTTCTTC.

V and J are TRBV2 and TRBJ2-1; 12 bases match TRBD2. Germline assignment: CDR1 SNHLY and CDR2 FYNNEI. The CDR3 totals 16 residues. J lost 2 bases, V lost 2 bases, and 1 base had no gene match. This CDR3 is CASSELAGGAYNEQFF. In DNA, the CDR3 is TGTGCCAGCAGTGAACTAGCGGGAGGGGCCTACAATGAGCAGTTCTTC.

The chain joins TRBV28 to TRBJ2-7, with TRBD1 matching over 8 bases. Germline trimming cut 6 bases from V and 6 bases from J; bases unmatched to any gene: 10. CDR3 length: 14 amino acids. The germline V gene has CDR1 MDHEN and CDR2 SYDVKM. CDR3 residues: CASSRPDRAGEQYF. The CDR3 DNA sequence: TGTGCCAGCAGCCGGCCGGACAGGGCAGGCGAGCAGTACTTC. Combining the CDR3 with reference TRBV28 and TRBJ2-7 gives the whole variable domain DVKVTQSSRYLVKRTGEKVFLECVQDMDHENMFWYRQDPGLGLRLIYFSYDVKMKEKGDIPEGYSVSREKKERFSLILESASTNQTSMYLCASSRPDRAGEQYFGPGTRLTVT.

The CDR3 is CASSLRGGTNYGYTF. DNA for the CDR3: TGTGCCAGCAGCTTAAGGGGCGGGACCAACTATGGCTACACCTTC. This chain links TRBV11-2 with TRBJ1-2; possibly TRBD1 for D (5 bases). Trimming took 2 bases from V and 2 from J, leaving 12 bases between them. CDR1 and CDR2 from the germline V gene are SGHAT and FQNNGV. The CDR3 extends over 15 amino acids. The full variable domain, in which reference TRBV11-2 and TRBJ1-2 provide the parts outside the CDR3, is EAGVAQSPRYKIIEKRQSVAFWCNPISGHATLYWYQQILGQGPKLLIQFQNNGVVDDSQLPKDRFSAERLKGVDSTLKIQPAKLEDSAVYLCASSLRGGTNYGYTFGSGTRLTVV.

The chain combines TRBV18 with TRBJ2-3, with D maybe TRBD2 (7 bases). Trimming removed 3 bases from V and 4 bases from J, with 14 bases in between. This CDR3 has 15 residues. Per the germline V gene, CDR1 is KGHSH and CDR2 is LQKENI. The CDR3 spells CASSPGQGRADTQYF. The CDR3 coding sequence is TGTGCCAGCTCACCGGGGCAGGGGAGGGCAGATACGCAGTATTTT. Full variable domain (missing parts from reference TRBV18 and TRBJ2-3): NAGVMQNPRHLVRRRGQEARLRCSPMKGHSHVYWYRQLPEEGLKFMVYLQKENIIDESGMPKERFSAEFPKEGPSILRIQQVVRGDSAAYFCASSPGQGRADTQYFGPGTRLTVL.

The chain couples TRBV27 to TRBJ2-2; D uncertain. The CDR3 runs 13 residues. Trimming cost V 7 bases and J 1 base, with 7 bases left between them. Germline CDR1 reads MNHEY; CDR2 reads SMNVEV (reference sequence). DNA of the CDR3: TGTGCCAGCACCCTTTGGAACACCGGGGAGCTGTTTTTT. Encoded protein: CASTLWNTGELFF.

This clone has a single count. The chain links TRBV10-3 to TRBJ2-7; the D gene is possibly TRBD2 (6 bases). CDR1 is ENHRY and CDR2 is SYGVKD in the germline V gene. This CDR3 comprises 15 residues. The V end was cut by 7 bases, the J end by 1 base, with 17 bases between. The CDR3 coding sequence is TGTGCCATCACCCCGACGGAGGGGACGTCCTACGAGCAGTACTTC. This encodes CAITPTEGTSYEQYF.

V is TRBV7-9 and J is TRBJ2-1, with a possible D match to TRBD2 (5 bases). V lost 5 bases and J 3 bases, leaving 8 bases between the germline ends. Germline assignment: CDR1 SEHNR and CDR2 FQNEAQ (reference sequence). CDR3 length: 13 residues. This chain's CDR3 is CASSSGIYNEQFF. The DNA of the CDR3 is TGTGCCAGCAGCAGCGGTATCTACAATGAGCAGTTCTTC.